This TCR beta chain was identified during a study of cytomegalovirus exposure and HLA in healthy donors (dated by TCRdb to 2016 to 2017). Regarding the complete study: According to an earlier analysis of a few hundred of the donors, 150 million to 200 million T cells yielded 117 million unique TCR beta sequences and approximately 280 Gb of sequence data. To decide whether each TCR beta V gene segment behaved as functional or pseudogenic, an earlier analysis of fewer than 750 of the donors relied on high-throughput TCR beta sequencing. In the later analysis, no new phenotypic data were used to find candidate immune exposures; instead, reliance was placed on TCR beta sequences and their occurrence across donors. In a later genetic analysis, genome-wide SNP genotypes for about 60% of the 666 donors were used, and that subset was treated as a discovery cohort. HLA typing covered class I and class II loci at four-digit resolution. To predict cytomegalovirus infection status, the study brought together high-throughput TCR immunosequencing, statistical association of individual TCRs with disease status, and machine learning. Every repertoire in the discovery cohort had been generated on one and the same sequencing platform. About 300 gigabases of sequencing data and 70 million to 100 million unique TCR sequences made up an early release that covered 500 to 650 HLA-typed donors. Of the 300 to 500 genotyped donors, roughly 76% were placed in the genetic ancestry cluster associated with self-reported Caucasian donors. A later analysis re-examined previously published TCR beta repertoires from just over 650 donors and added high-resolution HLA genotyping to investigate patterns of TCR occurrence. Typing coverage differed by locus: A, B, C, DRB1 and DQB1 were typed in roughly 620-630 donors, DQA1 in about 500, DPA1 in some 610, and DPB1 in approximately 450. The study was designed to test whether signatures of past pathogen exposure could be identified by cataloging public T cell receptors. On average, approximately 250,000 unique TCR beta nucleotide sequences were sequenced per donor among about 400 genotyped donors of the cohort, with roughly 18% of those sequences being non-productive. A separate validation cohort of over a hundred different subjects was used in addition to the roughly 670-subject first cohort. Roughly five DR-DQ haplotypes were handled as single units for association and clustering because linkage in the cohort was strong. Donor age, sex, ethnicity and CMV serostatus were compiled together with the repertoire data. The T cell repertoires of several hundred subjects were profiled by immunosequencing and related to cytomegalovirus serostatus. Here is what the overall study found, with its caveats: Because some donors lacked HLA typing at each locus, the association tests relied only on the typed subset. Roughly uniform sequencing depth across donors was assumed in presence/absence analyses, although this assumption may not hold. In vitro tests confirmed that a few of the cytomegalovirus-associated TCR beta chains recognize cytomegalovirus antigens. A later analysis found that most CMV-associated TCR beta chains appeared HLA-restricted, with HLA associations seemingly driven largely by CMV exposure. Broadly in line with IMGT annotations, most TCR beta V segments showed up in productive rearrangements about 87% or about 30% of the time in an earlier analysis of 450 to 750 of the donors. The sequencing pipeline was judged likely to have produced a cluster of highly shared sequence variants as a technical artifact. Across donors, most TCR sequences were observed very rarely, whereas some public TCRs were present in many individuals. Because counts were too low, about 18 rarely observed V segments, including chromosome 9 orphons, were left out of the earlier analysis of about 620 of the donors. This cohort had only TCR beta chains sequenced, and the lack of alpha or paired-chain data limited which features could be detected. In both the original and validation cohorts, the classifier was reported to diagnose cytomegalovirus status with high specificity and sensitivity. Linkage disequilibrium might explain the correlated functional status among segregating V segments, but an unknown experimental factor could not be excluded. Because the 87-base-pair reads could not distinguish some IMGT-functional V segments, including TRBV6-2 and TRBV6-3, those segments were excluded. A total of around 150 TCR beta chains were listed by the study as associated with cytomegalovirus. A further reported finding was that TCR beta sequences accurately predicted the HLA-A and HLA-B alleles for most subjects in the first cohort. Immune exposure information for the cohort was limited to CMV serostatus. A later analysis reported that several top co-occurrence clusters appeared linked to parvovirus B19, influenza, CMV and Epstein-Barr virus. Strong co-occurrence of HLA alleles, especially DR and DQ, made assigning TCR associations to individual alleles difficult. The authors suggested that the approach could potentially be generalized to other disease states and immunological phenotypes. In a later analysis, TCR association rates were found to vary across HLA loci, with the most associated TCRs seen for DRB1 alleles and the fewest for HLA-C alleles. A later genetic analysis reported fewer N-insertions in productive TCRs among donors in an Asian-associated ancestry cluster than the approximately 700-donor mean. In a later analysis, HLA-associated TCR beta chains showed more clonal expansion and lower generation probabilities than non-associated chains that were equally common. Specific HLA alleles were associated with around 18,000 TCR beta sequences at a false discovery rate of 0.05 in a later analysis. A later genetic analysis associated a missense DCLRE1C variant with V-gene and J-gene trimming of TCR beta chains, and an independent cohort replicated the association.

CDR1 and CDR2 were assigned from the germline V gene as SGHTA and FQGNSA. Reading from cysteine to phenylalanine, the CDR3 counts 13 amino acids. The read is trimmed to its CDR3 DNA, 39 bases read in frame from base 1. Trimming at the junction amounts to 4 bases on V and 5 bases on J, and the germline ends lie 9 bases apart. As concerns this clone: This receptor's antigen is unknown. No base quality information exists; no much larger clone differs at one position.

The cohort consisted of 650 to 700 healthy bone marrow donors. At the time of sampling, every cohort member was nominally healthy, though immune exposures that went unrecorded were likely present. The donor tested CMV seronegative and was one of the 352 seronegative cohort members. Every donor gave a peripheral blood sample, and the peripheral blood mononuclear cells from that sample were used for TCR beta sequencing. The Qiagen DNeasy Blood Extraction Kit was used to extract genomic DNA from the blood cell samples. Library creation used the immunoSEQ multiplex PCR assay. A mixture of 60 forward primers for TCR Vbeta segments and 13 reverse primers for TCR Jbeta segments was used in the multiplex PCR. A multiplex PCR assay on genomic DNA amplified the CDR3 region of rearranged TCR beta genes. The amplified TCR beta libraries were sequenced on the Illumina HiSeq System as 87-base-pair reads. As for the original processing: Across the 500 to 850 repertoires, a later analysis counted 78 million or so unique TCR beta chains, approximately 12 million of which were shared by at least two donors. To remove PCR and sequencing errors, raw reads were error-corrected and collapsed into unique sequences using a nearest-neighbor algorithm that merged closely related sequences. CDR3 sequences were aligned to IMGT reference sequences to assign V, D and J gene segments. For a sequence to be retained, at least a six-nucleotide match to both a V gene segment and a J gene segment was required. Rearrangements were classified as productive when the CDR3 lacked stop codons and remained in frame with V and J, and all other rearrangements were classified as non-productive. CDR3 was defined by IMGT convention, running from the second conserved V-encoded cysteine to the conserved J-encoded phenylalanine. In an earlier analysis of approximately 500 of the donors, sequences lacking an unambiguous match to a single V gene segment were excluded. In an earlier analysis of some 590 of the donors, V segments were called functional above 56.7% productive rearrangements and were called segregating when the between-donor standard deviation exceeded 5%. To diagnose cytomegalovirus status from the catalog of TCR beta chain sequences, a statistical classification framework was built. V and J gene assignment, in a later analysis, came from comparing TCR nucleotide sequences with IMGT/GENE-DB human TR gene sequences. The TCRdist pipeline was used in a later analysis to assign CDR3 sequences and most-parsimonious VDJ recombination scenarios. In a later analysis, each TCR beta chain was defined by its CDR3 amino acid sequence together with its V-gene family, and reads without a unique V-gene family were excluded. In a later analysis, 450 to 600 highly shared, low-generation-probability nucleotide sequences were removed to address suspected cross-contamination and a sequencing artifact. For each public chain, a later analysis derived a clonal expansion index from normalized ranks of inferred template counts within each repertoire. A later analysis computed generation probabilities with a VDJ recombination model fitted to out-of-frame rearrangements, and checked the results against IGoR. In a later analysis, TCR-TCR, TCR-HLA and TCR-CMV co-occurrence was scored with hypergeometric tests, and a repertoire-size bias correction was applied to TCR pairs. False discovery rates were estimated in a later analysis by permuting HLA or CMV assignments 20 times. In a later analysis, co-occurring TCRs were grouped using DBSCAN, and TCRdist sequence similarity was added for clustering within HLA-allele-positive subsets. For co-occurrence clustering, repertoires with fewer than 30,000 or more than 120,000 public chains were excluded, along with a handful of repertoires with anomalous nucleotide sharing. Sourced from immuneACCESS, this table was stored by TCRdb with only in-frame sequences that have V and J called. A share of the clones is absent; for the studies checked, an unresolved V gene accounts for under half, and the remainder has no known explanation. V and J calls and clone size follow that table, whereas D and trimming were derived from the DNA. Within this sample are some 150,000 clones, with just under 70% of them counted one time only. Roughly 4% of the sample lies in the top ten.

The chain uses TRBV7-2 and TRBJ1-5; the D gene identity is not certain. Input material: PBMCs. The receptor was isolated from a man aged 55 to 70 in good health and CMV-seronegative. The CDR3 protein: CASSSEWHQPQHF. The DNA sequence reads TGTGCCAGCAGCTCGGAGTGGCATCAGCCCCAGCATTTT.